This T cell receptor beta chain was obtained from a study of blood T cell repertoires in COVID-19. V trimming: 4 bases; J trimming: 1 base; junction bases outside the gene matches: 6. The V gene's germline CDR1 is SGHVS and CDR2 FNYEAQ. The CDR3 runs to 15 residues. Under the authors' procedure: How many nucleated cells were present was estimated from reference gene primer amplification. The repertoire was sequenced with immunoSEQ multiplex PCR; TCRdb's copy has only in-frame clones and lacks some. V, J and clone size derive from that table, while D and trimming were established from the DNA sequence. This table holds over 90,000 clones, 87% found once.

The TCR originated in a man aged 50 to 60 in a cohort sampled during active COVID-19. What was sequenced was peripheral blood. The chain has TRBV7-6 and TRBJ2-5; TRBD2 agrees at 7 bases. CDR3 nucleotides: TGTGCCAGCAGCTCAATAGCGGGCTTCCAAGAGACCCAGTACTTC. Translating gives CASSSIAGFQETQYF.